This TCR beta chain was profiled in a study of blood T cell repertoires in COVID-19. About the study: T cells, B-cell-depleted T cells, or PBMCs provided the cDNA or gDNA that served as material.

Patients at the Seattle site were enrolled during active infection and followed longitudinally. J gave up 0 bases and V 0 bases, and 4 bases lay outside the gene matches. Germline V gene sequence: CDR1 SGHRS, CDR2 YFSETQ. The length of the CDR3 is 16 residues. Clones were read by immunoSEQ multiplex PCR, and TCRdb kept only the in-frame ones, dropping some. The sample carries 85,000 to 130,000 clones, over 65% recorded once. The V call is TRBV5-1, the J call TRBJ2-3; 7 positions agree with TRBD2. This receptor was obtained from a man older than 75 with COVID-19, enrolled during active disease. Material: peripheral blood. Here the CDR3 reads CASSLAIGGSTDTQYF. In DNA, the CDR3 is TGCGCCAGCAGCTTGGCGATCGGGGGGAGCACAGATACGCAGTATTTT. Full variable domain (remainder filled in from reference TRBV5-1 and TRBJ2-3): KAGVTQTPRYLIKTRGQQVTLSCSPISGHRSVSWYQQTPGQGLQFLFEYFSETQRNKGNFPGRFSGRQFSNSRSEMNVSTLELGDSALYLCASSLAIGGSTDTQYFGPGTRLTVL.